One and the same sample provided the 26 T cell receptor beta chains below, sequenced in a study of cytomegalovirus exposure and HLA in healthy donors. TCRdb's copy holds only in-frame clones and misses some; the assay was immunoSEQ multiplex PCR. In the table there are some 85,000 clones, 95% to 97% of which are singletons. Sequenced material: PBMCs. These receptors came from a woman aged 18-29 years in good health and CMV-seronegative.

The J gene is TRBJ2-5, the V gene TRBV10-3, with 9 bases aligning to TRBD2. This CDR3 spans 15 amino acids. After removal of 4 bases from V and 0 bases from J, the junction contained 3 bases not matched to a gene. From germline, CDR1 is ENHRY and CDR2 SYGVKD. The DNA of the CDR3 is TGTGCCATCAGTGTTGCGGGAGGGTACCAAGAGACCCAGTACTTC. This sequence encodes CAISVAGGYQETQYF.

This clone has a single count. This chain uses TRBV11-2 with TRBJ2-7, with a possible D match to TRBD2 (6 bases). The germline CDR1 and CDR2 sequences are SGHAT and FQNNGV. The CDR3 has 16 residues. The V and J ends lost 0 bases and 2 bases respectively, with 14 bases between them. The DNA of the CDR3 is TGTGCCAGCAGCTTAGACGGAGGGTCCAAAACCTACGAGCAGTACTTC. Amino acids: CASSLDGGSKTYEQYF.

This chain connects TRBV28 to TRBJ2-2; TRBD1 matches at 7 bases. The CDR3 consists of 15 residues. Trimming took 5 bases from V and 1 from J; bases not matched to a gene: 4. Per the germline V gene, CDR1 is MDHEN and CDR2 is SYDVKM. The CDR3 sequence is CASSGTVGNTGELFF. The DNA for the CDR3 is TGTGCCAGCAGTGGGACAGTGGGGAACACCGGGGAGCTGTTTTTT. Together with reference TRBV28 and TRBJ2-2, the CDR3 gives the full variable domain: DVKVTQSSRYLVKRTGEKVFLECVQDMDHENMFWYRQDPGLGLRLIYFSYDVKMKEKGDIPEGYSVSREKKERFSLILESASTNQTSMYLCASSGTVGNTGELFFGEGSRLTVL.

The chain carries TRBV19 and TRBJ2-7, with D possibly TRBD1 on 6 matching bases. Germline V gene lookup returns CDR1 LNHDA and CDR2 SQIVND (reference sequence). CDR3 length: 12 residues. V gave up 6 bases and J gave up 5 bases, with 11 bases separating them. In DNA, the CDR3 is TGTGCCAGTAGCCCAGGGGCAAACGAGCAGTACTTC. Its protein product is CASSPGANEQYF.

V usage is TRBV19 and J usage is TRBJ2-7; 8 nucleotides align to TRBD2. Germline V gene data show CDR1 as LNHDA and CDR2 as SQIVND (reference sequence). J lost 7 bases, V lost 6 bases, and 20 bases had no gene match. This CDR3 has 17 amino acids. The CDR3 DNA follows: TGTGCCAGTAGCCCCATACGGGGGCCGGGACTAGTGTGGGAGCAGTACTTC. This translates into CASSPIRGPGLVWEQYF.

The chain joins TRBV2 to TRBJ1-2; D is possibly TRBD1 (6 bases). The germline V and J ends were trimmed by 3 bases and 6 bases, with 11 bases remaining between them. Germline CDR1 and CDR2: SNHLY and FYNNEI. This CDR3 spans 13 amino acids. CDR3 bases: TGTGCCAGCAGTGATCGGGCAGGGGATGGCTACACCTTC. This codes for CASSDRAGDGYTF.

The CDR3 nucleotides are TGTGCCAGCAGCTTGGCTTTTAAGTGGTCGGACTATGGCTACACCTTC. As protein: CASSLAFKWSDYGYTF. The gene calls are TRBV5-4 and TRBJ1-2; D unclear. Trimming left V 0 bases short and J 3 bases short, with 15 bases between. Germline assignment: CDR1 SGHNT and CDR2 YYREEE (reference sequence). The CDR3 covers 16 residues.

The V gene is TRBV28, the J gene TRBJ2-5; D uncertain. The germline V gene has CDR1 MDHEN and CDR2 SYDVKM. The CDR3 runs to 12 residues. Between the trimmed V and J ends, which lost 8 bases and 2 bases, there was a span of 9 bases. The CDR3 is CASQFRQETQYF. As DNA, the CDR3 is TGTGCCAGCCAGTTCCGACAAGAGACCCAGTACTTC.

This clone was detected once. The V gene is TRBV29-1, the J gene TRBJ1-1; the D is unclear. This CDR3 contains 12 residues. Trimming took 7 bases from V and 8 from J, leaving 17 bases between them. Germline V gene data show CDR1 as SQVTM and CDR2 as ANQGSEA. CDR3 loop: CSAAGGLGEAFF. In nucleotides, the CDR3 is TGCAGCGCCGCCGGAGGTTTGGGGGAAGCTTTCTTT. Looking up the rest from reference TRBV29-1 and TRBJ1-1 gives the full variable domain: SAVISQKPSRDICQRGTSLTIQCQVDSQVTMMFWYRQQPGQSLTLIATANQGSEATYESGFVIDKFPISRPNLTFSTLTVSNMSPEDSSIYLCSAAGGLGEAFFGQGTRLTVV.

This clone has only one observation. The chain employs TRBV30 and TRBJ2-1; 8 nucleotides line up with TRBD2. Germline values: CDR1 GTSNPN, CDR2 SVGIG (reference sequence). The ends lost 2 bases at V and 4 bases at J; junction bases unmatched: 10. This CDR3 spans 16 amino acids. CDR3 region: CAWSRSGGPHYNEQFF. DNA for the CDR3: TGTGCCTGGAGTCGGTCGGGAGGGCCCCATTACAATGAGCAGTTCTTC.

This clone occurred once. This chain uses TRBV19 with TRBJ2-2; 12 bases fit TRBD2. The CDR3 has 18 residues. Germline V gives CDR1 LNHDA, CDR2 SQIVND (reference sequence). V gave up 3 bases and J gave up 4 bases; unmatched junction bases: 9. The CDR3 spells CASSIVSLLAGGTGELFF. The CDR3 nucleotides read TGTGCCAGTAGTATTGTCTCATTACTAGCGGGAGGCACCGGGGAGCTGTTTTTT.

The CDR3 nucleotides read TGTGCCAGCAGCGTAGAATCTTCCGTCTCCTACGAGCAGTACTTC. Translation: CASSVESSVSYEQYF. The genes are TRBV9 and TRBJ2-7; D gene uncertain. CDR3 length: 15 amino acids. Trimming removed 0 bases from V and 0 bases from J, with 10 bases in between. Germline loops: CDR1 SGDLS, CDR2 YYNGEE.

V is TRBV18 and J is TRBJ1-2; 7 nucleotides match TRBD1. This CDR3 spans 17 amino acids. Germline V gene data show CDR1 as KGHSH and CDR2 as LQKENI. V lost 1 base, J lost 7 bases, and 15 bases stayed unmatched. In nucleotides, the CDR3 is TGTGCCAGCTCACCACGTCAGGGGGGCGAACTCGGGATTGGCTACACCTTC. It codes for CASSPRQGGELGIGYTF.

This chain links TRBV18 with TRBJ2-7, with a weak D call TRBD1 (6 bases). The CDR3 consists of 14 residues. Deletions cut 4 bases from V and 4 bases from J, with 14 bases between. Germline values: CDR1 KGHSH, CDR2 LQKENI. This chain's CDR3 is CASSQPGQEYEQYF. The CDR3 nucleotides are TGTGCCAGCTCACAACCGGGACAAGAGTACGAGCAGTACTTC.

The chain joins TRBV19 to TRBJ2-7; a possible D gene is TRBD2 (6 bases). The CDR3 sequence is 15 residues long. V lost 3 bases to trimming and J lost 2 bases, with 14 bases between them. CDR1 is LNHDA, CDR2 SQIVND, per germline (reference sequence). The CDR3 bases are TGTGCCAGTAGTATTTCACTAGCAAGCCCCTACGAGCAGTACTTC. This sequence encodes CASSISLASPYEQYF.

The chain has TRBV27 and TRBJ1-2; 7 nucleotides agree with TRBD1. Germline CDR1 reads MNHEY; CDR2 reads SMNVEV (reference sequence). The J segment lost 5 bases and the V segment lost 4 bases, leaving 1 base of the junction unmatched. The CDR3 contains 12 residues. DNA for the CDR3: TGTGCCAGCAGTTCCAGGGGGTATGGCTACACCTTC. The encoded protein is CASSSRGYGYTF.

The sample holds a few counts of this clone. The chain is built from TRBV9 and TRBJ1-2; 9 bases line up with TRBD1. V lost 4 bases, J lost 7 bases, and 5 bases stayed unmatched. Germline V lookup: CDR1 SGDLS, CDR2 YYNGEE. The CDR3 is 13 amino acids. The CDR3 is CASSSQQGAGYTF. The CDR3 region has the DNA TGTGCCAGCAGCTCCCAACAGGGGGCTGGCTACACCTTC.

The chain combines TRBV5-6 with TRBJ1-3; no firm D call. V was cut by 4 bases and J by 4 bases, with 18 bases left in between. CDR3 size: 16 residues. The germline V gene has CDR1 SGHDT and CDR2 YYEEEE. CDR3 nucleotide sequence: TGTGCCAGCAGCCGCCCAATCGGAGAGCTCGGAAACACCATATATTTT. It encodes CASSRPIGELGNTIYF.

The CDR3 protein is CASSELYNTQYF. CDR3 in DNA: TGTGCCAGCAGTGAACTGTACAATACGCAGTATTTT. This chain links TRBV6-1 with TRBJ2-3; D is uncertain. CDR1 and CDR2 (germline): MNHNS, SASEGT. V was trimmed by 2 bases and J by 7 bases, leaving 7 bases between them. The CDR3 length is 12 residues.

This chain uses TRBV7-2 with TRBJ1-1, with 11 bases matching TRBD1. Germline V CDR1 and CDR2: SGHTA, FQGNSA. Trimming took 5 bases from V and 5 from J; bases not matched to a gene: 7. The CDR3 has 15 amino acids. CDR3: CASSAQGQGVTEAFF. The CDR3 DNA is TGTGCCAGCAGCGCCCAGGGACAGGGGGTAACTGAAGCTTTCTTT.

The rearrangement links TRBV27 to TRBJ2-7; perhaps TRBD2 as D (5 bases). V was clipped by 5 bases and J by 5 bases, with 25 bases between them. The germline V gene has CDR1 MNHEY and CDR2 SMNVEV (reference sequence). This CDR3 region has 17 residues. DNA for the CDR3: TGTGCCAGCAGTCGGCGGCGCTTGGAACCTCCGGGGAACGAGCAGTACTTC. The encoded protein is CASSRRRLEPPGNEQYF.

This clone was seen once. The chain combines TRBV29-1 with TRBJ1-2; weak D call: TRBD1 (5 bases). This CDR3 is built from 13 residues. Germline lookup yields CDR1 SQVTM and CDR2 ANQGSEA. V was clipped by 3 bases and J by 3 bases, with 11 bases between them. The CDR3 spells CSVDLGGDYGYTF. The CDR3 DNA sequence: TGCAGCGTTGACTTGGGGGGGGACTATGGCTACACCTTC.

This chain links TRBV7-9 with TRBJ2-3; no clear D. Trimming cost V 5 bases and J 6 bases, with 9 bases left between them. Germline V CDR1 and CDR2: SEHNR, FQNEAQ (reference sequence). This CDR3 contains 12 residues. The CDR3 spells CASSPVPDTQYF. The CDR3 DNA sequence: TGTGCCAGCAGCCCAGTGCCCGATACGCAGTATTTT.

This chain connects TRBV5-6 to TRBJ2-7; 7 nucleotides line up with TRBD1. Germline-derived CDR1 and CDR2 are SGHDT and YYEEEE. The CDR3 is 14 residues long. Trimming at V came to 2 bases and at J to 2 bases, leaving 4 bases not matched to a gene. CDR3 in amino acids: CASSFRDRAYEQYF. CDR3 nucleotide sequence: TGTGCCAGCAGCTTCCGAGACAGGGCCTACGAGCAGTACTTC.

The rearrangement joins TRBV5-3 to TRBJ2-3; 16 nucleotides agree with TRBD2. TRBV5-3 is designated an ORF whose function remains uncertain. The CDR3 runs 20 residues. V dropped 3 bases and J dropped 4; count of bases not matched to a gene: 14. The CDR3 sequence is CARSWEWGLAGGGRSDTQYF. CDR3 nucleotide sequence: TGTGCCAGAAGCTGGGAATGGGGACTAGCGGGAGGGGGTCGCTCAGATACGCAGTATTTT.

This clone was found once. This chain connects TRBV29-1 to TRBJ2-3; the D is unclear. Germline lookup yields CDR1 SQVTM and CDR2 ANQGSEA. V lost 3 bases, J lost 5 bases, and 12 bases lay in between. This CDR3 region has 13 residues. The CDR3 coding sequence is TGCAGCGTTGAGGTCGGGTCTGAAGATACGCAGTATTTT. This gives the protein CSVEVGSEDTQYF.